This is a list of T cell receptor gamma chains from one sample in a study of intestinal T cells in coeliac disease. TCRdb re-called the multiplex PCR reads through CATT. There are about 2,500 gamma-chain clones in the sample; 45% occur only once, and about 4.7% lies in the top ten. The sequenced sample was a duodenal biopsy. These receptors were obtained from a human donor with celiac disease. Both conserved end residues are part of each CDR3.

>14|TRGV3|TRGJ1/TRGJ2
TGTGCCACCTGGGACGGCTTCCATTATTATAAGAAACTCTTC
CATWDGFHYYKKLF